A selection of T cell receptor beta chains follows, all from one sample in a study of metastatic and nonmetastatic thyroid tumors. With MiXCR, TCRdb reprocessed the PCR reads. The sample has over 30,000 clones, under 20% seen once. The source material was tumor tissue. The receptors come from a female donor with papillary thyroid cancer or a benign thyroid nodule (not recorded which). Some clones in this sample may be carry-over from other donors' samples. The CDR3 runs from the conserved cysteine through the conserved F or W. Each record gives: clone size, J gene, V gene, CDR3 length, D gene, CDR3 protein, CDR3 DNA. The D gene is left open where the match is weak. Some rows mark clone size as missing; the rest say once, few, many or name a class of expanded clone.

many	TRBJ1-4	TRBV12-3/TRBV12-4	13	TRBD1	CASRGQGDEKLFF	TGTGCCAGCAGGGGGCAGGGGGATGAAAAACTGTTTTTT
many	TRBJ2-7	TRBV6-1	12	NA	CASSVDWREQYF	TGTGCCAGCAGTGTTGACTGGCGGGAGCAGTACTTC
many	TRBJ2-5	TRBV20-1	15	TRBD2	CSARDPGLAGDIQYF	TGCAGTGCTAGAGATCCGGGACTAGCGGGAGATATCCAGTACTTC
NA	TRBJ1-1	TRBV7-8	15	NA	CASSSYRVRDTEAFF	TGTGCCAGCAGCTCTTATAGGGTCAGGGACACTGAAGCTTTCTTT
many	TRBJ1-4	TRBV6-1	11	NA	CASSFQEKLFF	TGTGCCAGCAGCTTCCAGGAAAAACTGTTTTTT
many	TRBJ2-5	TRBV3-1	14	NA	CASRHTDRQETQYF	TGTGCCAGCAGACATACCGATCGACAAGAGACCCAGTACTTC
few	TRBJ2-1	TRBV3-1	19	TRBD2	CASSHWTSGRSGLHNEQFF	TGTGCCAGCAGCCATTGGACTAGCGGGAGGTCCGGTCTCCACAATGAGCAGTTCTTC
many	TRBJ1-6	TRBV3-1	14	NA	CASSHDGHNSPLHF	TGTGCCAGCAGCCACGACGGACATAATTCACCCCTCCACTTT
many	TRBJ1-6	TRBV6-1	13	NA	CASMTVGNSPLHF	TGTGCCAGCATGACGGTTGGTAATTCACCCCTCCACTTT
many	TRBJ2-6	TRBV6-5	19	TRBD1	CASRADLGTGSSGANVLTF	TGTGCCAGCAGGGCCGATTTGGGGACAGGGAGCTCTGGGGCCAACGTCCTGACTTTC
many	TRBJ2-6	TRBV19	17	TRBD1	CASSRWQGASGANVLTF	TGTGCCAGTAGTAGGTGGCAGGGGGCGAGTGGGGCCAACGTCCTGACTTTC
many	TRBJ2-3	TRBV24-1	17	NA	CATSGATRGSSTDTQYF	TGTGCCACCAGTGGGGCGACTAGGGGGAGTTCCACAGATACGCAGTATTTT
many	TRBJ2-3	TRBV9	15	NA	CASSAGLRESNTQYF	TGTGCCAGCAGCGCGGGACTCCGGGAGTCCAATACGCAGTATTTT
NA	TRBJ2-3	TRBV5-1	15	NA	CASSRAGIGTDTQYF	TGCGCCAGCAGCAGGGCGGGGATCGGCACAGATACACAGTATTTT
many	TRBJ1-4	TRBV5-1	15	NA	CASSLGGEPNEKLFF	TGCGCCAGCAGCTTGGGGGGAGAACCAAATGAAAAACTGTTTTTT
many	TRBJ2-3	TRBV2	15	TRBD2	CASSGDRRLAGSPYF	TGTGCCAGCAGTGGGGACCGAAGACTAGCGGGTTCTCCGTATTTT
many	TRBJ2-2	TRBV5-1	17	TRBD2	CASSWILAGARTGELFF	TGCGCCAGCAGCTGGATACTAGCGGGGGCCAGGACCGGGGAGCTGTTTTTT
NA	TRBJ1-2	TRBV30	11	NA	CAWKTGGGYTF	TGCGCCTGGAAAACAGGAGGAGGCTACACCTTC
many	TRBJ1-2	TRBV2	14	TRBD1	CASRWTGFFYGYTF	TGTGCCAGCAGGTGGACAGGGTTTTTTTATGGCTACACCTTC
many	TRBJ1-3	TRBV2	14	NA	CASRQGHSGNTIYF	TGTGCCAGCAGACAGGGCCACTCTGGAAACACCATATATTTT
NA	TRBJ2-1	TRBV12-3/TRBV12-4	15	TRBD2	CASRAWGGGYNDQFF	TGTGCCAGCAGGGCTTGGGGGGGAGGATACAATGATCAGTTCTTC
few	TRBJ2-7	TRBV24-1	15	NA	CATSDFKDGTYEQYF	TGTGCCACCAGTGATTTTAAGGACGGAACCTACGAGCAGTACTTC